One and the same sample provided the 21 T cell receptor beta chains below, sequenced in a study of human T cells and chemical hapten exposure. In TCRdb, the RACE reads were re-called with MiXCR into one record per CDR3 protein. The table lists 350,000 to 400,000 distinct CDR3 sequences, 5% to 6.5% of them singletons, with 2% to 3% in the top ten. The time point: pre-sensitization, week 0. Treatment given: therapeutic diphenylcyclopropenone sensitization with weekly scalp DPC. Sequenced here: whole blood, sampled in connection with sensitization to the hapten diphenylcyclopropenone (DPC). Receptor source: a woman between 45 and 60 years old with alopecia areata. Some clones in this sample may be carry-over from other donors' samples.

This CDR3 is CASSLTGSHEQYF. The DNA for the CDR3 is TGTGCCAGCAGCTTAACAGGGAGCCACGAGCAGTACTTC. This chain connects TRBV7-9 to TRBJ2-7, with D possibly TRBD1 on 6 matching bases. Trimming left V 2 bases short and J 5 bases short, with 10 bases between. Germline CDR1 SEHNR, CDR2 FQNEAQ (reference sequence). This CDR3 contains 13 residues.

The chain links TRBV29-1 to TRBJ1-4; D possibly corresponds to TRBD1 (5 bases). The germline CDR1 and CDR2 sequences are SQVTM and ANQGSEA. The CDR3 has 11 amino acids. Trimming removed 5 bases at V and 5 bases at J, with 6 bases between. The CDR3 sequence: CSVRQNEKLFF. The CDR3 bases are TGCAGCGTTCGACAGAATGAAAAACTGTTTTTT.

This chain links TRBV2 with TRBJ2-3, with D possibly TRBD2 on 5 matching bases. CDR1 and CDR2 from the germline V gene are SNHLY and FYNNEI. CDR3 size: 15 residues. V was trimmed by 1 base and J by 2 bases, leaving 10 bases between them. The CDR3 nucleotides are TGTGCCAGCAGTGAAGGGATCGGGGACACAGATACGCAGTATTTT. Its translation: CASSEGIGDTDTQYF. Using reference TRBV2 and TRBJ2-3 for the parts outside the CDR3, the full variable domain is EPEVTQTPSHQVTQMGQEVILRCVPISNHLYFYWYRQILGQKVEFLVSFYNNEISEKSEIFDDQFSVERPDGSNFTLKIRSTKLEDSAMYFCASSEGIGDTDTQYFGPGTRLTVL.

The chain carries TRBV21-1 and TRBJ2-1. TRBV21-1 counts as a pseudogene. The CDR3 totals 19 residues. The CDR3 DNA follows: TGTGCCAGCAGCAAAGCGCTTTTAGGAGTAACCGATCAATCAAATGAGCAGTTCTTC. Its protein product is CASSKALLGVTDQSNEQFF.

This clonotype has a count of ten or more. The rearrangement links TRBV29-1 to TRBJ2-1, with 7 bases lining up with TRBD2. The CDR3 has 14 residues. V dropped 6 bases and J dropped 5; count of bases not matched to a gene: 10. Germline V gene lookup returns CDR1 SQVTM and CDR2 ANQGSEA. The CDR3 sequence is CSVDGLEGHNEQFF. CDR3 nucleotides: TGCAGCGTGGATGGACTAGAAGGTCACAATGAGCAGTTCTTC.

This clonotype showed up many times. The chain joins TRBV28 to TRBJ2-1, with 11 positions matching TRBD2. The trim removed 5 bases at V and 10 bases at J, leaving 10 bases unmatched. Looked up from germline, CDR1 is MDHEN and CDR2 is SYDVKM. The CDR3 extends over 15 amino acids. The CDR3 DNA reads TGTGCCAGCAGTCTGACTAGCGGGAAGGATCGGGAGCAGTTCTTC. Translated, it gives CASSLTSGKDREQFF.

The chain joins TRBV12-5 to TRBJ1-2; 9 nucleotides match TRBD1. Germline-derived CDR1 and CDR2 are LGHNT and FRNRAP. J gave up 4 bases and V 2 bases, and 8 bases lay outside the gene matches. The CDR3 consists of 16 residues. The CDR3 loop is CASGLSGQGQVYGYTF. CDR3 nucleotides: TGTGCTAGTGGTTTGTCGGGACAGGGACAAGTCTATGGCTACACCTTC.

This clonotype appeared a single time. Possible read error: a much larger clone is one base away. This chain joins TRBV29-1 and TRBJ2-7; D ambiguous. CDR3 length: 11 residues. Germline CDR1 is SQVTM and CDR2 is ANQGSEA. CDR3 protein: CGVVGSYEQYF. The CDR3 region has the DNA TGCGGCGTTGTCGGAAGTTACGAGCAGTACTTC.

This clonotype has just a few counts. J is TRBJ2-7 and V is TRBV7-6; weak D call: TRBD1 (7 bases). In germline, CDR1 is SGHVS, CDR2 FNYEAQ. V shed 5 bases and J shed 6 bases, with 17 bases lying between them. This CDR3 has 14 amino acids. The CDR3 nucleotides are TGTGCCAGCAGCCCTGGAGTCCAGGGGGGCGAGCAGTACTTC. Its translation: CASSPGVQGGEQYF.

This clonotype was seen ten or more times. CDR3: CSARDRERDEQYF. The CDR3 nucleotides read TGCAGTGCGCGGGACAGGGAACGAGACGAGCAGTACTTC. The genes are TRBV20-1 and TRBJ2-7; 9 bases agree with TRBD1. From germline, CDR1 is DFQATT and CDR2 SNEGSKA (reference sequence). The CDR3 length is 13 residues. Unmatched junction bases numbered 8, after V lost 6 bases and J lost 5 bases.

This clonotype was counted many times. J is TRBJ2-5 and V is TRBV4-2, with D unclear. Germline V lookup: CDR1 LGHNA, CDR2 YNFKEQ. Between the trimmed V and J ends, which lost 2 bases and 3 bases, there was a span of 7 bases. The CDR3 runs 13 residues. The CDR3 spells CASSQKKEETQYF. The CDR3 DNA is TGTGCCAGCAGCCAAAAGAAGGAAGAGACCCAGTACTTC.

This clonotype was counted many times. In nucleotides, the CDR3 is TGTGCCAGCAGCCCAGGAGGTCAGGGGACTGAAGCTTTCTTT. Translated, it gives CASSPGGQGTEAFF. This chain connects TRBV6-6 to TRBJ1-1; the D gene is possibly TRBD1 (6 bases). Germline V lookup: CDR1 MNHNY, CDR2 SVGAGI (reference sequence). V shed 6 bases and J shed 5 bases, with 16 bases lying between them. This CDR3 is 14 amino acids long.

This clonotype was found many times. J is TRBJ1-1 and V is TRBV6-2 or TRBV6-3; D ambiguous. V lost 2 bases and J lost 0, with 10 bases in between. Germline CDR1 MNHEY, CDR2 SVGEGT. This CDR3 region has 15 residues. The CDR3 region has the DNA TGTGCCAGCAGTTACCCGGCAGGAGTGAACACTGAAGCTTTCTTT. Translating gives CASSYPAGVNTEAFF.

This clonotype was picked up a small number of times. V usage is TRBV20-1 and J usage is TRBJ2-1, with 9 bases matching TRBD1. CDR1 is DFQATT, CDR2 SNEGSKA, per germline (reference sequence). V gave up 4 bases and J gave up 6 bases; unmatched junction bases: 10. This CDR3 has 15 amino acids. CDR3: CSAKDPGTGSNEQFF. CDR3 coding DNA: TGCAGTGCTAAGGACCCCGGGACAGGGAGCAATGAGCAGTTCTTC.

The chain links TRBV14 to TRBJ2-3; D remains ambiguous. Looked up from germline, CDR1 is SGHDN and CDR2 is FVKESK. This CDR3 is 11 amino acids long. The V end was cut by 1 base, the J end by 14 bases, with 10 bases between. For the CDR3, the DNA is TGTGCCAGCAGCCAAGGCATAACGTCGTATTTT. It specifies CASSQGITSYF.

This clonotype was seen at least ten times. This sequence joins TRBV11-2 and TRBJ2-6; possibly TRBD1 for D (6 bases). CDR1 SGHAT and CDR2 FQNNGV come from the germline V gene. The germline V and J ends were trimmed by 5 bases and 0 bases, with 11 bases remaining between them. CDR3 length equals 16 residues. The CDR3 loop is CASSPGQRSGANVLTF. The CDR3 nucleotides are TGTGCCAGCAGCCCCGGACAGCGCTCTGGGGCCAACGTCCTGACTTTC.

There are many counts of this clonotype. The rearrangement joins TRBV20-1 to TRBJ1-5; D remains unclear. V was clipped by 2 bases and J by 8 bases, with 16 bases between them. This CDR3 is built from 14 residues. Germline V gene lookup returns CDR1 DFQATT and CDR2 SNEGSKA (reference sequence). The CDR3 reads CSARPGSAVEPQHF. The CDR3, as DNA: TGCAGTGCTAGACCCGGATCAGCCGTCGAGCCCCAGCATTTT.

V usage is TRBV28 and J usage is TRBJ2-2; tentatively, D is TRBD1 (5 bases). The ends were cut back, 3 bases at V and 1 base at J, with 9 bases in the middle. CDR1 is MDHEN, CDR2 SYDVKM, per germline. CDR3 length: 15 amino acids. In nucleotides, the CDR3 is TGTGCCAGCAGTTTCCCCAGGGAGAACACCGGGGAGCTGTTTTTT. Encoded protein: CASSFPRENTGELFF.

This clonotype was detected a few times. One end of the junction does not line up with germline, which may come from a read error. This chain connects TRBV4-3 to TRBJ1-5; D gene unclear. This CDR3 comprises 16 residues. The germline V gene has CDR1 LGHNA and CDR2 YSLEER. The DNA of the CDR3 is TGCGCCAGCAGCCAAGAGTCGGGGAATAGCAACCAGCCCCAGCATTTT. Translating it yields CASSQESGNSNQPQHF.

This clonotype has ten or more counts. The chain links TRBV12-3 or TRBV12-4 to TRBJ1-6, with D possibly matching TRBD1 (6 bases). This CDR3 has 13 amino acids. V lost 5 bases and J lost 9, with 11 bases in between. The CDR3 DNA reads TGTGCCAGCAGTCTAAACAGGGCTTCACCCCTCCACTTT. Residues: CASSLNRASPLHF.

This clonotype was seen more than once but under ten times. This chain connects TRBV4-1 to TRBJ1-4; no clear D. Between the trimmed V and J ends, which lost 4 bases and 4 bases, there was a span of 16 bases. Germline CDR1 MGHRA, CDR2 YSYEKL. This CDR3 is 16 amino acids long. As DNA, the CDR3 is TGCGCCAGCAGCCCCGAACCCGGCAGCCTTAATGAAAAACTGTTTTTT. Its protein product is CASSPEPGSLNEKLFF.